The table lists the clone carrying this T cell receptor (beta chain) with a few counts. Its antigen is undetermined. These data are taken from a study of human T cells and chemical hapten exposure. Overall study context: All patients underwent weekly scalp dosing with diphenylcyclopropenone for the full approximately 23-week study. Alopecia areata, totalis and universalis patients, mostly female, were included. Study findings and constraints: Expanded TCRs formed significantly more large CDR3 similarity clusters than controls.

TCRdb called the RACE reads again in MiXCR, with one record for every CDR3 protein. The table includes approximately 260,000 distinct CDR3 sequences, roughly 7.4% detected once. Time point denoted: pre-sensitization, week 0. As for treatment: therapeutic diphenylcyclopropenone sensitization with weekly scalp DPC. Those who donated were patients with alopecia, 18 to 70 years of age, and suitable for DPC. This CDR3 is 14 amino acids long. From germline, CDR1 is MNHEY and CDR2 SVGEGT. The V end lost 3 bases, the J end lost 4 bases, and 12 bases lay between the germline ends. The chain has TRBV6-2 or TRBV6-3 and TRBJ1-2, with D possibly TRBD1 on 5 matching bases. This sample comprised whole blood, obtained in connection with sensitization to the hapten diphenylcyclopropenone (DPC). The origin of this receptor is a man between 18 and 35 years old with alopecia areata. Some clones in this sample may be carry-over from other donors' samples. The CDR3 loop is CASSYRGTGYGYTF. The CDR3 nucleotides are TGTGCCAGCAGTTATCGAGGGACGGGCTATGGCTACACCTTC.